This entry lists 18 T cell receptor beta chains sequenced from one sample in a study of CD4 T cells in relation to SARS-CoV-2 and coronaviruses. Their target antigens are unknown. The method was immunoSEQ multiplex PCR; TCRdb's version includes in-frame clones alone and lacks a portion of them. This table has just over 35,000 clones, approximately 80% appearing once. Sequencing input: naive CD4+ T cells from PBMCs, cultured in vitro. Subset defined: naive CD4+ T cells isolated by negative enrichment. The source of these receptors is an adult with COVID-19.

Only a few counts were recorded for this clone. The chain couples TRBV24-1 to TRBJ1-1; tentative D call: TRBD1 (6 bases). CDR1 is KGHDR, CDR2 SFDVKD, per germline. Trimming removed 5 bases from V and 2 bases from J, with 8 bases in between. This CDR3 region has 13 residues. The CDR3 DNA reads TGTGCCACCAGTGGGGGACATAACACTGAAGCTTTCTTT. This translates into CATSGGHNTEAFF.

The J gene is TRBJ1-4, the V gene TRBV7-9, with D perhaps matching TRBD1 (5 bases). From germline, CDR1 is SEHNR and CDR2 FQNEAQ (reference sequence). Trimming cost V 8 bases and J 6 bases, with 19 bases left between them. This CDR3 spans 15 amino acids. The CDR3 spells CASLSLPGVDEKLFF. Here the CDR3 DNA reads TGTGCCAGCCTCTCGCTCCCGGGGGTGGATGAAAAACTGTTTTTT.

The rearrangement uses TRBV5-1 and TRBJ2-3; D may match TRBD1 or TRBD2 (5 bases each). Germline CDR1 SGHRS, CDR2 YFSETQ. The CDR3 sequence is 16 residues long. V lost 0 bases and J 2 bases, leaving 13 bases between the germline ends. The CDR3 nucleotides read TGCGCCAGCAGCTTGGGGGGACGAGAATTCACAGATACGCAGTATTTT. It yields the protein CASSLGGREFTDTQYF.

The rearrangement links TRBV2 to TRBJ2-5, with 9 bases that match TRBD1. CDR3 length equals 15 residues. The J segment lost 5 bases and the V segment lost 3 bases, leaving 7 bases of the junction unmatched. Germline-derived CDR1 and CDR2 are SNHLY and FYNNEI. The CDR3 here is CASSDRTGVQETQYF. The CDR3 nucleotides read TGTGCCAGCAGTGACCGGACAGGGGTACAGGAGACCCAGTACTTC.

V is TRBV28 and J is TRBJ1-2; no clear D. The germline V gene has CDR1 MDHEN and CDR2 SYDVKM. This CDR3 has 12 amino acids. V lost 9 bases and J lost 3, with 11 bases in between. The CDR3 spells CASGRRDYGYTF. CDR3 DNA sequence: TGTGCCAGTGGCAGGCGGGACTATGGCTACACCTTC.

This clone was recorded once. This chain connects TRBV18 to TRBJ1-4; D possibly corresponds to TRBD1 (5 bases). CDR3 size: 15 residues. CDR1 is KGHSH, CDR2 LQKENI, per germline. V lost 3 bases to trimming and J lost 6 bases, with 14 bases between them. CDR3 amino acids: CASSPLERGDEKLFF. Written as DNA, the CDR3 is TGTGCCAGCTCACCGTTAGAGAGGGGAGATGAAAAACTGTTTTTT.

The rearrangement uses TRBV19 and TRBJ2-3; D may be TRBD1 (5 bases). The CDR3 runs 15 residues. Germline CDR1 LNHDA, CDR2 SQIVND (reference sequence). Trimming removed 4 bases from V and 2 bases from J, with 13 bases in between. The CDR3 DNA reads TGTGCCAGTAGTACCGGACAACTATCCACAGATACGCAGTATTTT. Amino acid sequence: CASSTGQLSTDTQYF.

In nucleotides, the CDR3 is TGTGCCAGCAGCTTGGTAGTGGCTAGCGGAAACAATGAGCAGTTCTTC. Translation gives CASSLVVASGNNEQFF. V and J are TRBV5-8 and TRBJ2-1, with 7 bases fitting TRBD2. The V gene's germline CDR1 is SGHTS and CDR2 YDEGEE. V trimming: 0 bases; J trimming: 5 bases; junction bases outside the gene matches: 8. The CDR3 spans 16 residues.

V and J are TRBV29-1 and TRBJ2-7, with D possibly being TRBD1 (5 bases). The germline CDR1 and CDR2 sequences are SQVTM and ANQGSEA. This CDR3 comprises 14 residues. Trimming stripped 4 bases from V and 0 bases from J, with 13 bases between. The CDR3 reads CSVVNRPLSYEQYF. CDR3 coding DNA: TGCAGCGTTGTAAACAGGCCTCTCTCCTACGAGCAGTACTTC.

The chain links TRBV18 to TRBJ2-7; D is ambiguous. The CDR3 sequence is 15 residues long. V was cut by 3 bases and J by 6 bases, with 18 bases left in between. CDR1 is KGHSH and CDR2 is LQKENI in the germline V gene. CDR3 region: CASSPSQGGGAEQYF. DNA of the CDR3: TGTGCCAGCTCACCCTCTCAAGGTGGTGGCGCCGAGCAGTACTTC.

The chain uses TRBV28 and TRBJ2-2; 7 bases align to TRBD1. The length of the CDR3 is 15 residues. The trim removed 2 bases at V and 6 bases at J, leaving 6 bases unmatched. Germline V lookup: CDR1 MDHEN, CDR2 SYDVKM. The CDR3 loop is CASSLERGRAGELFF. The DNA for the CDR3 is TGTGCCAGCAGTTTAGAGAGGGGGCGGGCCGGGGAGCTGTTTTTT.

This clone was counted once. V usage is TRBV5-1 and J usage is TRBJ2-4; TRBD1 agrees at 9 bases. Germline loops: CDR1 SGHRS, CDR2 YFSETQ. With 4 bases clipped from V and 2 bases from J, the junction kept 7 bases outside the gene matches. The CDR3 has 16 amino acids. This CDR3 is CASSLAGTGTKNIQYF. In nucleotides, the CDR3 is TGCGCCAGCAGCCTGGCGGGGACAGGGACCAAAAACATTCAGTACTTC. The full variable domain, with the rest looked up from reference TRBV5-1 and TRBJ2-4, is KAGVTQTPRYLIKTRGQQVTLSCSPISGHRSVSWYQQTPGQGLQFLFEYFSETQRNKGNFPGRFSGRQFSNSRSEMNVSTLELGDSALYLCASSLAGTGTKNIQYFGAGTRLSVL.

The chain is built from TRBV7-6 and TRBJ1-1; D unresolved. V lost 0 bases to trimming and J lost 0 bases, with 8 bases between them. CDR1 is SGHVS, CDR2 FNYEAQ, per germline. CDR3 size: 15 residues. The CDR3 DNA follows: TGTGCCAGCAGCTTAGCGAAAGGAATGAACACTGAAGCTTTCTTT. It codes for CASSLAKGMNTEAFF.

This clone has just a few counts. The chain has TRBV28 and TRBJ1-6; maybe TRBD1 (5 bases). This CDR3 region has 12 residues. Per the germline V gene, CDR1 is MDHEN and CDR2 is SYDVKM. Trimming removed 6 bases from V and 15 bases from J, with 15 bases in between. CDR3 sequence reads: CASRTGGILLHF. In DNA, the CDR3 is TGTGCCAGCAGGACGGGGGGGATTCTCCTCCACTTT.

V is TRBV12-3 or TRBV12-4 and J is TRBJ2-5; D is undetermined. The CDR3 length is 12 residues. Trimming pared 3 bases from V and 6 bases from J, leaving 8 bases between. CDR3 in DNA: TGTGCCAGCAGTTTTGTGGGTCAGACCCAGTACTTC. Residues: CASSFVGQTQYF.

In DNA form, the CDR3 reads TGTGCCAGCAGCTGGACTAGCGGGATTGAGCAGTTCTTC. Translation: CASSWTSGIEQFF. This chain uses TRBV7-9 with TRBJ2-1; 12 nucleotides agree with TRBD2. Germline CDR1 reads SEHNR; CDR2 reads FQNEAQ (reference sequence). The CDR3 is made up of 13 amino acids. The trim removed 4 bases at V and 9 bases at J, leaving 1 base unmatched.

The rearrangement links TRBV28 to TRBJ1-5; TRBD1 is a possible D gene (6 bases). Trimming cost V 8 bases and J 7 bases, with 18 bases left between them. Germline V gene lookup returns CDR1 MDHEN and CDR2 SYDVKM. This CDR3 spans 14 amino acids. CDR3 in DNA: TGTGCCAGCTCTTCCGCCGGGGGGCACCAGCCCCAGCATTTT. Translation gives CASSSAGGHQPQHF.

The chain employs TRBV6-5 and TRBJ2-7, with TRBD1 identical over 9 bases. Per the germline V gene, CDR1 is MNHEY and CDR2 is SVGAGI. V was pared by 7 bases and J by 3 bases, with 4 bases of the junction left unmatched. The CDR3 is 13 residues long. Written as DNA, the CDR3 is TGTGCCAGCAATCCGGGACAGGGCTACGAGCAGTACTTC. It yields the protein CASNPGQGYEQYF.